This T cell receptor beta chain is drawn from a study of human T cells and chemical hapten exposure. Study summary: Sensitization used 2% DPC on around 2 cm by around 2 cm upper inner arm skin.

General study results and limits: The donor cohort had alopecia, so its immune response may not match that of healthy people.

Worth noting for this clonotype: Its cognate antigen is unknown.

TCRdb re-called the RACE reads with MiXCR, one entry per CDR3 protein. The sample includes 70,000 to 100,000 distinct CDR3 sequences, roughly 7.6% of them seen just once. Time point: patch test 1, 2 weeks after DPC sensitization. Treatment meaning: therapeutic diphenylcyclopropenone sensitization with weekly scalp DPC. Germline lookup yields CDR1 SGHRS and CDR2 YFSETQ. The junction had 2 bases not matched to a gene; V was cut back by 1 base and J by 6 bases. The CDR3 is 13 residues long. This chain joins TRBV5-1 and TRBJ2-3; 7 nucleotides match TRBD1. Sequenced here: whole blood, sampled in connection with sensitization to the hapten diphenylcyclopropenone (DPC). This receptor was taken from a woman in her thirties with alopecia areata. Some clones in this sample may be carry-over from other donors' samples. CDR3: CASSLTGVDTQYF. The CDR3 DNA follows: TGCGCCAGCAGCTTGACAGGGGTGGATACGCAGTATTTT.